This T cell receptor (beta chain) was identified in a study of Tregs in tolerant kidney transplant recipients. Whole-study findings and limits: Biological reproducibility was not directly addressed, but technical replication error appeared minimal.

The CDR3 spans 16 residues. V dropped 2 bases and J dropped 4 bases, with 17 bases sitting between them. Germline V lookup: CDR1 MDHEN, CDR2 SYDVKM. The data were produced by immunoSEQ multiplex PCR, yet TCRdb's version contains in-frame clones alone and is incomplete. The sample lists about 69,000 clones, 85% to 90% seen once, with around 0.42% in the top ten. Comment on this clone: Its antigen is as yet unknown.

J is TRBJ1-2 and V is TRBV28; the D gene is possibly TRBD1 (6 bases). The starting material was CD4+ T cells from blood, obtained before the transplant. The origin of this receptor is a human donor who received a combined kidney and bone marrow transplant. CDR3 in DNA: TGTGCCAGCAGTTTAGTTGGAACAGGGTTTGTCTATGGCTACACCTTC. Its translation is CASSLVGTGFVYGYTF.